Below, 22 T cell receptor beta chains from the same sample are listed, as sequenced in a study of shared T cell receptors in the human thymus. Clones were read by immunoSEQ multiplex PCR, and TCRdb kept only the in-frame ones, dropping some. The sample holds roughly 660,000 clones, approximately 90% seen once. The same data also went into a second study, on human thymus T cells.

Specimen: thymocytes. The receptors derive from a boy under two years old with a congenital heart defect.

This clone showed up just a few times. The chain has TRBV11-3 and TRBJ1-2, with 10 bases that match TRBD1. Trimming took 2 bases from V and 4 from J; bases not matched to a gene: 10. This CDR3 is 17 amino acids long. Germline V gene data show CDR1 as SGHNT and CDR2 as YENEEA. The CDR3 DNA follows: TGTGCCAGCAGCTTAAGGGACAGGGGCCCTCTCGTCTATGGCTACACCTTC. It encodes CASSLRDRGPLVYGYTF.

The J gene is TRBJ2-7, the V gene TRBV9, with 7 positions matching TRBD2. The V and J ends lost 2 bases and 4 bases, in that order; junction bases with no gene match: 9. Germline-derived CDR1 and CDR2 are SGDLS and YYNGEE. The CDR3 totals 15 residues. The CDR3 loop is CASSVGAGPQYEQYF. The CDR3 nucleotides read TGTGCCAGCAGCGTTGGAGCGGGGCCCCAATACGAGCAGTACTTC.

This clone was observed a single time. The V call is TRBV11-2, the J call TRBJ2-7; 8 nucleotides line up with TRBD1. The CDR3 spans 15 residues. The V segment lost 5 bases and the J segment 3 bases; nucleotides outside the gene matches: 9. Germline loops: CDR1 SGHAT, CDR2 FQNNGV. This chain's CDR3 is CASSTYRGIGYEQYF. The DNA for the CDR3 is TGTGCCAGCAGCACGTACAGGGGGATTGGCTACGAGCAGTACTTC.

V usage is TRBV15 and J usage is TRBJ2-2; 7 bases map to TRBD2. Trimming at V came to 1 base and at J to 4 bases, leaving 12 bases not matched to a gene. This CDR3 region has 18 residues. Germline values: CDR1 LNHNV, CDR2 YYDKDF (reference sequence). CDR3 coding DNA: TGTGCCACCAGCAGAGCCATCAAGCGGGAAGGTGTCACCGGGGAGCTGTTTTTT. It codes for CATSRAIKREGVTGELFF. Full variable domain (remainder filled in from reference TRBV15 and TRBJ2-2): DAMVIQNPRYQVTQFGKPVTLSCSQTLNHNVMYWYQQKSSQAPKLLFHYYDKDFNNEADTPDNFQSRRPNTSFCFLDIRSPGLGDTAMYLCATSRAIKREGVTGELFFGEGSRLTVL.

The chain joins TRBV27 to TRBJ2-3; possible D gene TRBD1, 5 bases. CDR1 and CDR2 from the germline V gene are MNHEY and SMNVEV (reference sequence). The CDR3 totals 13 residues. Trimming took 6 bases from V and 2 from J, leaving 9 bases between them. The CDR3 DNA sequence: TGTGCCAGCAGGGCAGGGCCCACAGATACGCAGTATTTT. It yields the protein CASRAGPTDTQYF.

The chain carries TRBV29-1 and TRBJ1-1; 7 nucleotides agree with TRBD1. The germline V gene has CDR1 SQVTM and CDR2 ANQGSEA. Losses at the gene ends were 6 bases for V and 5 bases for J; bases not matched to a gene: 12. The CDR3 covers 14 residues. CDR3 DNA sequence: TGCAGCGTGTGGGCAAGGGGGCCGGGAACTGAAGCTTTCTTT. Amino acid sequence: CSVWARGPGTEAFF.

The chain employs TRBV29-1 and TRBJ1-1, with D tentatively TRBD1 (5 bases). With 6 bases removed from V and 4 bases from J, the gap between germline ends came to 18 bases. The CDR3 consists of 14 residues. CDR1 SQVTM and CDR2 ANQGSEA come from the germline V gene. CDR3 DNA: TGCAGCGTCACCATTCAGGGTAGGGGCACTGAAGCTTTCTTT. Residues: CSVTIQGRGTEAFF.

The chain recombines TRBV30 with TRBJ2-1, with a weak D call TRBD2 (5 bases). V lost 0 bases and J lost 4, with 16 bases in between. The CDR3 is made up of 16 amino acids. CDR1 is GTSNPN and CDR2 is SVGIG in the germline V gene (reference sequence). The CDR3 nucleotides read TGTGCCTGGAGTGTAGAGTCTAGCCGAGGATACAATGAGCAGTTCTTC. Amino acids: CAWSVESSRGYNEQFF.

This clone has a handful of counts. The genes are TRBV19 and TRBJ2-4; perhaps TRBD1 as D (6 bases). Germline CDR1 and CDR2: LNHDA and SQIVND (reference sequence). The CDR3 spans 15 residues. The V end lost 1 base, the J end lost 4 bases, and 11 bases lay between the germline ends. The DNA for the CDR3 is TGTGCCAGTAGTATAGGTCAAACAGGGAAAAACATTCAGTACTTC. Amino acids: CASSIGQTGKNIQYF.

The chain uses TRBV4-3 and TRBJ1-3, with D possibly TRBD1 on 6 matching bases. Germline V gene data show CDR1 as LGHNA and CDR2 as YSLEER. Between the trimmed V and J ends, which lost 3 bases and 2 bases, there was a span of 29 bases. This CDR3 has 21 amino acids. The CDR3 here is CASSQQDSRTAVKGAGNTIYF. DNA of the CDR3: TGCGCCAGCAGCCAGCAAGATAGTAGGACAGCCGTTAAGGGAGCTGGAAACACCATATATTTT.

V gene TRBV27 combines with J gene TRBJ2-7, with D perhaps matching TRBD1 (5 bases). The CDR3 is 15 residues long. V was shortened by 5 bases and J by 5 bases, with 19 bases between the two germline ends. Germline V CDR1 and CDR2: MNHEY, SMNVEV (reference sequence). The DNA for the CDR3 is TGTGCCAGCAGTCCCAGTGGCGGCAGGGTGCACGAGCAGTACTTC. Protein product: CASSPSGGRVHEQYF.

This sequence joins TRBV4-1 and TRBJ2-1; D might be TRBD2 (6 bases). CDR3 size: 16 residues. Deletions cut 0 bases from V and 6 bases from J, with 15 bases between. Germline CDR1 is MGHRA and CDR2 is YSYEKL. DNA for the CDR3: TGCGCCAGCAGCCAAGAGGAGGGGCCCCAAGGCAATGAGCAGTTCTTC. It encodes CASSQEEGPQGNEQFF.

The sample holds one count of this clone. The V gene is TRBV11-3, the J gene TRBJ2-7; TRBD2 agrees at 13 bases. CDR1 is SGHNT, CDR2 YENEEA, per germline. The CDR3 loop spans 14 amino acids. Unmatched junction bases numbered 3, after V lost 4 bases and J lost 6 bases. Here the CDR3 DNA reads TGTGCCAGCAGCTCACTAGCGGGAGGGGGCGAGCAGTACTTC. Its protein product is CASSSLAGGGEQYF.

This rearrangement joins TRBV18 to TRBJ1-4, with D perhaps matching TRBD1 (5 bases). Germline lookup yields CDR1 KGHSH and CDR2 LQKENI. Trimming shortened V by 3 bases and J by 7 bases, and 15 bases separated the two germline ends. The CDR3 consists of 15 residues. This chain's CDR3 is CASSPVGGAGEKLFF. CDR3 coding DNA: TGTGCCAGCTCACCGGTAGGTGGGGCTGGTGAAAAACTGTTTTTT.

The chain carries TRBV28 and TRBJ2-5; D perhaps matches TRBD2 (6 bases). Trimming removed 11 bases from V and 5 bases from J, with 12 bases in between. The CDR3 totals 11 residues. Germline CDR1 is MDHEN and CDR2 is SYDVKM. The CDR3 sequence: CALGGSETQYF. The CDR3 DNA reads TGTGCCCTCGGGGGTAGCGAGACCCAGTACTTC.

A few counts support this clone. The J gene is TRBJ1-1, the V gene TRBV21-1; TRBD1, the table's D call, was not compared with the DNA. TRBV21-1 is a pseudogene segment. The CDR3 is 16 amino acids. The CDR3 bases are TGTGCCAGCAGCAAATGGACAGGGGGCGAACCCACTGAAGCTTTCTTT. Its translation is CASSKWTGGEPTEAFF.

The V gene is TRBV11-3, the J gene TRBJ2-7; D possibly corresponds to TRBD2 (6 bases). V dropped 1 base and J dropped 3 bases, with 16 bases sitting between them. CDR3 size: 16 residues. Germline V gene data show CDR1 as SGHNT and CDR2 as YENEEA. CDR3 protein: CASSLVWAGRDYEQYF. DNA of the CDR3: TGTGCCAGCAGCTTAGTTTGGGCAGGGCGGGACTACGAGCAGTACTTC.

The chain links TRBV5-1 to TRBJ2-1, with 8 bases fitting TRBD2. CDR1 SGHRS and CDR2 YFSETQ come from the germline V gene. The J segment lost 2 bases and the V segment lost 0 bases, leaving 7 bases of the junction unmatched. The CDR3 is made up of 17 amino acids. DNA of the CDR3: TGCGCCAGCAGCTTGGACTCCCTAGCGGGCCCCTACAATGAGCAGTTCTTC. This encodes CASSLDSLAGPYNEQFF. The variable domain in full, with the rest retrieved from reference TRBV5-1 and TRBJ2-1, is KAGVTQTPRYLIKTRGQQVTLSCSPISGHRSVSWYQQTPGQGLQFLFEYFSETQRNKGNFPGRFSGRQFSNSRSEMNVSTLELGDSALYLCASSLDSLAGPYNEQFFGPGTRLTVL.

The rearrangement uses TRBV11-2 and TRBJ2-7; D possibly corresponds to TRBD2 (6 bases). Per germline, CDR1 SGHAT and CDR2 FQNNGV. V gave up 1 base and J gave up 2 bases, with 12 bases separating them. The CDR3 consists of 15 residues. CDR3 coding DNA: TGTGCCAGCAGCTTAGGGCGGGCGGGGACCTACGAGCAGTACTTC. Protein product: CASSLGRAGTYEQYF.

This chain links TRBV30 with TRBJ2-2; 7 bases fit TRBD2. The CDR3 covers 14 residues. With 3 bases clipped from V and 6 bases from J, the junction kept 7 bases outside the gene matches. Germline V lookup: CDR1 GTSNPN, CDR2 SVGIG (reference sequence). The CDR3 DNA is TGTGCCTGGAGGGGGGGTCTAGCGGCCGGGGAGCTGTTTTTT. This sequence encodes CAWRGGLAAGELFF.

The rearrangement joins TRBV5-4 to TRBJ1-1; D gene uncertain. Germline CDR1 is SGHNT and CDR2 is YYREEE (reference sequence). This CDR3 has 12 amino acids. Trimming removed 3 bases from V and 4 bases from J, with 7 bases in between. The CDR3 bases are TGTGCCAGCAGCTCGCCGAGCACTGAAGCTTTCTTT. Protein product: CASSSPSTEAFF.

This rearrangement joins TRBV28 to TRBJ2-3, with 8 bases lining up with TRBD1. V dropped 5 bases and J dropped 3; count of bases not matched to a gene: 4. Germline values: CDR1 MDHEN, CDR2 SYDVKM. This CDR3 is built from 14 residues. The CDR3 bases are TGTGCCAGCAGTGGGCAGGGGGCGACAGATACGCAGTATTTT. Translation gives CASSGQGATDTQYF.